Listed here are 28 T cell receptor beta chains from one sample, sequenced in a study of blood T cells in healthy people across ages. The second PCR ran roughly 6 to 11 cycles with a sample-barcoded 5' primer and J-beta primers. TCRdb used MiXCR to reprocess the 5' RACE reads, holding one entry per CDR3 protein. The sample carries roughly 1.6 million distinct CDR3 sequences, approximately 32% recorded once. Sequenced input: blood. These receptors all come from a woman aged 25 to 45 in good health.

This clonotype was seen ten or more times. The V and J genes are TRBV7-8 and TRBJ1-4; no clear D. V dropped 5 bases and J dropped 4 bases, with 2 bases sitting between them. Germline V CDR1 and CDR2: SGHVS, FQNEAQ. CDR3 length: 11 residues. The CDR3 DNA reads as TGTGCCAGCAGCCTTAATGAAAAACTGTTTTTT. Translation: CASSLNEKLFF.

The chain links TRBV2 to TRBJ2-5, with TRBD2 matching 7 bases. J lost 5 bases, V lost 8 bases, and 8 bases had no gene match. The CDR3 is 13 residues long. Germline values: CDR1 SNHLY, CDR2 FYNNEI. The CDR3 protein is CASRVVGGETQYF. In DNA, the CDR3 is TGTGCCAGCCGCGTTGTGGGGGGGGAGACCCAGTACTTC. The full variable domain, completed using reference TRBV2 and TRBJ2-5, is EPEVTQTPSHQVTQMGQEVILRCVPISNHLYFYWYRQILGQKVEFLVSFYNNEISEKSEIFDDQFSVERPDGSNFTLKIRSTKLEDSAMYFCASRVVGGETQYFGPGTRLLVL.

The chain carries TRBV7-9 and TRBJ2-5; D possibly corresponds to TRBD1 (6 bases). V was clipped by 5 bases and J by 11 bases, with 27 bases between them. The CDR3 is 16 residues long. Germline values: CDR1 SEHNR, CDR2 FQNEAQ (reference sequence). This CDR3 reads CASSPKGQGHYNEQYF. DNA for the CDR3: TGTGCCAGCAGCCCAAAGGGCCAGGGGCATTACAATGAGCAGTACTTC.

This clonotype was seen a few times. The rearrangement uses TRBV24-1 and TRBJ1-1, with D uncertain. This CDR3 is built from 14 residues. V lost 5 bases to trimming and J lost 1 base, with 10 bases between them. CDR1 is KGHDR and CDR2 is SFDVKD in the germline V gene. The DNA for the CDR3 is TGTGCCACCAGTGCCTCGAGGGAGAACACTGAAGCTTTCTTT. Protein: CATSASRENTEAFF.

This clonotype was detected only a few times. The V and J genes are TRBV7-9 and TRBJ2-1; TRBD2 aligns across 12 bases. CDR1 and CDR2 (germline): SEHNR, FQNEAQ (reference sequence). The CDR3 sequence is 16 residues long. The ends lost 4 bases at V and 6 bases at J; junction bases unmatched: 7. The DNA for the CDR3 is TGTGCCAGCAGCTCTCCGACTAGCGGGAGTGGCAATGAGCAGTTCTTC. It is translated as CASSSPTSGSGNEQFF.

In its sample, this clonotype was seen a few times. CDR3 sequence reads: CASSSRQVFMNTEAFF. In nucleotides, the CDR3 is TGTGCCAGCAGCTCCAGACAGGTCTTCATGAACACTGAAGCTTTCTTT. This chain uses TRBV13 with TRBJ1-1, with D tentatively TRBD1 (6 bases). From germline, CDR1 is PRHDT and CDR2 FYEKMQ (reference sequence). The CDR3 spans 16 residues. Trimming cost V 4 bases and J 0 bases, with 15 bases left between them.

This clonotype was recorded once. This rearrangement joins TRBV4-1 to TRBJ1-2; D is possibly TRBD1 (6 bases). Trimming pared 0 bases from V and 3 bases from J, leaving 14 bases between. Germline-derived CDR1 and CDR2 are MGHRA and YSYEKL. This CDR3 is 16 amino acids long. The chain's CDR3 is CASSQEEGGGYYGYTF. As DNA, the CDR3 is TGCGCCAGCAGCCAAGAGGAGGGGGGCGGTTACTATGGCTACACCTTC.

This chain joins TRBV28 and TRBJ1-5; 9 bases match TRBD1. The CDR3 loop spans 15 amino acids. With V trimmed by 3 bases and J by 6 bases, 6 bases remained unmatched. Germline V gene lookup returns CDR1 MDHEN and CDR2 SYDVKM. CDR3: CASSLGDRVGQPQHF. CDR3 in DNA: TGTGCCAGCAGTTTGGGGGACAGGGTTGGTCAGCCCCAGCATTTT.

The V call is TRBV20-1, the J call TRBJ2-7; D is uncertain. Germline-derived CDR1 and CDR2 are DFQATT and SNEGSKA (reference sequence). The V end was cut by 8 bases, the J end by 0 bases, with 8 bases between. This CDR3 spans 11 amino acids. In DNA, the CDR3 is TGCAGTTCTGGGCCCTCCTACGAGCAGTACGTC. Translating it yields CSSGPSYEQYV.

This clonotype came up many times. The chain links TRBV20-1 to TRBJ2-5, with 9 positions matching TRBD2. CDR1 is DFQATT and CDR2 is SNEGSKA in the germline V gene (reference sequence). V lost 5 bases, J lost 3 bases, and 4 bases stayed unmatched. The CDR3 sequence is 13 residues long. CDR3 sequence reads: CSALRLAEETQYF. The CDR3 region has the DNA TGCAGTGCTCTCAGACTAGCGGAAGAGACCCAGTACTTC.

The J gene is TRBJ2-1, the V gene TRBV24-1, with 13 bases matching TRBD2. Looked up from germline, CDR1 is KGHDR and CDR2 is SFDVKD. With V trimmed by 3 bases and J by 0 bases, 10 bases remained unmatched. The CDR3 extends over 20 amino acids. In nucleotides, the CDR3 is TGTGCCACCAGTGATCCGACTAGCGGGAGGCCTGGAAGCTCCTACAATGAGCAGTTCTTC. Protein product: CATSDPTSGRPGSSYNEQFF.

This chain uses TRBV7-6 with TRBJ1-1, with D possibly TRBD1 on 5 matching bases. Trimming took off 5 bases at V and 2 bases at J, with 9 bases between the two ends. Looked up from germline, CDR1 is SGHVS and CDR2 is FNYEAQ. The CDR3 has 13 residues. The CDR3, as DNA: TGTGCCAGCAGCCGACAGTCAAACACTGAAGCTTTCTTT. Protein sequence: CASSRQSNTEAFF.

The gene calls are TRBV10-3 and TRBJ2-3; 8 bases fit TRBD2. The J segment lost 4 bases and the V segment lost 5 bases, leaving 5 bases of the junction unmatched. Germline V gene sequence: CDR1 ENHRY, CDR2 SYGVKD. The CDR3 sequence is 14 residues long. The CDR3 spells CAISPGGGADTQYF. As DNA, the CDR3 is TGTGCCATCAGTCCGGGGGGGGGCGCAGATACGCAGTATTTT.

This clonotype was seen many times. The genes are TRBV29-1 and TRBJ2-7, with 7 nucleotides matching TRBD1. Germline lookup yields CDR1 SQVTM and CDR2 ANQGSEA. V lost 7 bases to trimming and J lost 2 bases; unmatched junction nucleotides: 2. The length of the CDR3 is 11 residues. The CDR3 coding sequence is TGCAGCGCCGGACAGGCCTACGAGCAGTACTTC. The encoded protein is CSAGQAYEQYF.

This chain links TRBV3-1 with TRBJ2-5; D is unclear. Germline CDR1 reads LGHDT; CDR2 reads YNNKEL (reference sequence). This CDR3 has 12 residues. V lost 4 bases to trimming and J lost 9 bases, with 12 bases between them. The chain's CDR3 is CASSPKGGPQYF. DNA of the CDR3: TGTGCCAGCAGCCCCAAGGGTGGGCCCCAGTACTTC.

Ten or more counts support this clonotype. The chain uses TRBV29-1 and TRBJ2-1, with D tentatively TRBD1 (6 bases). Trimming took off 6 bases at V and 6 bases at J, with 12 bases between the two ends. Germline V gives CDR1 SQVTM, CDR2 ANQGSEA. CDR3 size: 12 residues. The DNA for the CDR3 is TGCAGCGTCGGACAGTTGGGCAATGAGCAGTTCTTC. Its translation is CSVGQLGNEQFF.

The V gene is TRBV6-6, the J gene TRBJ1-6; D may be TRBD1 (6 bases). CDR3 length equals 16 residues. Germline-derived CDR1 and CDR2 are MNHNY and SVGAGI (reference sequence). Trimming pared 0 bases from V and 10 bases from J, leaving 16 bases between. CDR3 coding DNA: TGTGCCAGCAGTTACTCGGAGATGGGACAAAGCTCACCCCTCCACTTT. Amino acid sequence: CASSYSEMGQSSPLHF.

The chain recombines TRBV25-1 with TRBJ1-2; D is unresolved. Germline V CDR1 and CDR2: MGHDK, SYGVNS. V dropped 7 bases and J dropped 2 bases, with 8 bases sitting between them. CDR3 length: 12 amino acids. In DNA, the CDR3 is TGTGCCAGCACGGCGGGAAACTATGGCTACACCTTC. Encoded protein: CASTAGNYGYTF.

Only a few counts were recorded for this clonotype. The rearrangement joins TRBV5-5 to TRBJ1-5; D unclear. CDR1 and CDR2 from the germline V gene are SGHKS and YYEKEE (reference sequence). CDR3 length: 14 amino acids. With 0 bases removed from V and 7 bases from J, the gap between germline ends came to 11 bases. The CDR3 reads CASSLGHTGQPQHF. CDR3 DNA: TGTGCCAGCAGCTTGGGCCACACGGGGCAGCCCCAGCATTTT.

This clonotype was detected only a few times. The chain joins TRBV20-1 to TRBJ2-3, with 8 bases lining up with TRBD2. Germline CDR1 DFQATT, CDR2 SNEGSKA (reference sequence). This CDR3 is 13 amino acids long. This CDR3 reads CSGSSGSTDTQYF. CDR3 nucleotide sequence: TGCAGCGGATCTAGCGGGAGCACAGATACGCAGTATTTT.

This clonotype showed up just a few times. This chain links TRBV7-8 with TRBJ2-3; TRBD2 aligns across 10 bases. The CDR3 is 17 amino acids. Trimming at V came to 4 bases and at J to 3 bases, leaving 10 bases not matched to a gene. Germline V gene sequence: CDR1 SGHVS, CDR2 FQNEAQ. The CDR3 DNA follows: TGTGCCAGCAGCTCGACCTTAGCGGGAGGCGGAACAGATACGCAGTATTTT. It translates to CASSSTLAGGGTDTQYF.

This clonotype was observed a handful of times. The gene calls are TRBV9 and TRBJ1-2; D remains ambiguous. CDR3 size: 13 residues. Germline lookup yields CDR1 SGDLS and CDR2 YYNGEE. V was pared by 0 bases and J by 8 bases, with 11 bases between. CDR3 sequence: CASSVGTLGGYTF. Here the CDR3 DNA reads TGTGCCAGCAGCGTAGGGACCCTCGGGGGCTACACCTTC.

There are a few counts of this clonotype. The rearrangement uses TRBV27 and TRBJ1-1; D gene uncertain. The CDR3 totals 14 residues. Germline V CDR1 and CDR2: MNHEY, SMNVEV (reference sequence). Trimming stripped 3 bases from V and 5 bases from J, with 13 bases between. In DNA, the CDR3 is TGTGCCAGCAGTTTTGCCGGGCCGGGAACTGAAGCTTTCTTT. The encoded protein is CASSFAGPGTEAFF.

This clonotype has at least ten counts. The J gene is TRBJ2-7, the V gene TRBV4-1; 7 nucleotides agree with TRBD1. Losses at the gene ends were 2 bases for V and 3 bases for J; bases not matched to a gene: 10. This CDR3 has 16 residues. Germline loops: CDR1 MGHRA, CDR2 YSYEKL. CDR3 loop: CASSQPRGAGGYEQYF. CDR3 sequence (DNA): TGCGCCAGCAGCCAACCCCGTGGGGCAGGGGGCTACGAGCAGTACTTC.

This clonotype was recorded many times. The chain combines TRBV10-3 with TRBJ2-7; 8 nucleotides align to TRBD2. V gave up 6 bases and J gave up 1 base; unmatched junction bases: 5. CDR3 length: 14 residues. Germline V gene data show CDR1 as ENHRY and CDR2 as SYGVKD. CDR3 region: CAISQSGSSYEQYF. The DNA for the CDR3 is TGTGCCATCAGCCAAAGCGGGAGTTCCTACGAGCAGTACTTC.

DNA for the CDR3: TGTGCCACCAGCAGAGGAACGGGGCTAGCTAACTATGGCTACACCTTC. Its translation: CATSRGTGLANYGYTF. V is TRBV15 and J is TRBJ1-2; possible D gene TRBD1, 5 bases. Trimming left V 1 base short and J 0 bases short, with 12 bases between. This CDR3 contains 16 residues. Germline CDR1 reads LNHNV; CDR2 reads YYDKDF (reference sequence).

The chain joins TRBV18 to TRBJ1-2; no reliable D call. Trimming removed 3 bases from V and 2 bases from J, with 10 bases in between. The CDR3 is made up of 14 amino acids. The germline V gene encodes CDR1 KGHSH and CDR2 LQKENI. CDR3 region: CASSPARGNYGYTF. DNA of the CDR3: TGTGCCAGCTCACCGGCACGGGGAAACTATGGCTACACCTTC.

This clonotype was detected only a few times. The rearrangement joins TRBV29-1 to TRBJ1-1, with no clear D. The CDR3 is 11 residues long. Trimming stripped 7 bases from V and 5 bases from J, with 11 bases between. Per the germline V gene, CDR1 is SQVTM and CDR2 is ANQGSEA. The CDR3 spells CSASVGTEAFF. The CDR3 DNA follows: TGCAGCGCCTCGGTTGGGACTGAAGCTTTCTTT.